This T cell receptor beta chain appears in the sequencing data of a study of cytomegalovirus exposure and HLA in healthy donors. CDR3 size: 14 residues. CDR1 MNHEY and CDR2 SVGAGI come from the germline V gene. On this clone itself: A read error may account for a junction end that differs from germline. Other DNA sequences in the same sample also yield this CDR3.

A multiplex PCR was run with 60 Vbeta primers and 13 Jbeta primers. Here immunoSEQ multiplex PCR was the method, and the copy in TCRdb shows in-frame clones only, minus some. The data contain some 250,000 clones, roughly 82% of them singletons. The receptor comes from a woman aged 40 to 50 in good health and CMV-seropositive. The chain employs TRBV6-5 and TRBJ1-6, with D possibly TRBD1 on 6 matching bases. Sequencing was done on a sample of PBMCs. In DNA, the CDR3 is TGTGCCAGCAGTCTTAGGGGGGGCAATTCCCCCCTCCACTTT. This codes for CASSLRGGNSPLHF.